The 14 T cell receptor beta chains in this list originate from one sample, sequenced in a study of OX40 agonist ivuxolimab in advanced cancers. Library prep was done by the immunoSEQ multiplex PCR assay. TCRdb limited this immuneACCESS table to in-frame rearrangements with V and J called. A share of clones is missing; checked studies link under half to unresolved V genes, and the rest is unexplained. The sample data list fewer than 100,000 clones, and approximately 90% of these were observed just once. The ten largest clonotypes hold about 0.35% of the sample. The sequencing here drew on CD4+ or CD8+ T cells sorted from blood, taken in a trial of the OX40 agonist ivuxolimab. Every receptor here comes from an adult with an advanced solid tumor such as melanoma, head and neck, liver or kidney cancer.

This clone appeared a few times. V is TRBV7-9 and J is TRBJ2-7; TRBD2 matches 8 bases. The CDR3 has 15 residues. Trimming cost V 2 bases and J 2 bases; bases outside gene matches: 5. Germline values: CDR1 SEHNR, CDR2 FQNEAQ (reference sequence). The CDR3 bases are TGTGCCAGCAGCTTACCTCTAGCGGGTACCTACGAGCAGTACTTC. Protein product: CASSLPLAGTYEQYF.

The chain carries TRBV7-2 and TRBJ2-3, with 7 bases lining up with TRBD2. The CDR3 consists of 15 residues. The V gene end was trimmed by 1 base and the J gene end by 4 bases; junction bases not matched to a gene: 5. Germline V gives CDR1 SGHTA, CDR2 FQGNSA. In DNA form, the CDR3 reads TGTGCCAGCAGCTTAGTTGCGGGAGAGTCAGATACGCAGTATTTT. Translation: CASSLVAGESDTQYF.

The chain is built from TRBV28 and TRBJ1-3, with 10 nucleotides matching TRBD1. The CDR3 has 18 amino acids. V lost 2 bases and J lost 1; bases outside the gene matches: 8. Germline V gene sequence: CDR1 MDHEN, CDR2 SYDVKM. The CDR3 nucleotides are TGTGCCAGCAGTTTACCCCGGACAGGGGGAATTTCTGGAAACACCATATATTTT. Its protein is CASSLPRTGGISGNTIYF.

To note about this clone: In the same sample, other DNA sequences code for this CDR3. The chain is built from TRBV28 and TRBJ2-7; D gene unclear. This CDR3 comprises 11 residues. V was shortened by 5 bases and J by 4 bases, with 6 bases between the two germline ends. Germline values: CDR1 MDHEN, CDR2 SYDVKM. CDR3 nucleotides: TGTGCCAGCAGTCTCGGATACGAGCAGTACTTC. It is translated as CASSLGYEQYF.

The chain is built from TRBV10-3 and TRBJ2-5, with D possibly TRBD1 on 6 matching bases. The V end lost 3 bases, the J end lost 5 bases, and 10 bases lay between the germline ends. The CDR3 spans 13 residues. Per germline, CDR1 ENHRY and CDR2 SYGVKD. The DNA of the CDR3 is TGTGCCATCAGTGAACAGGGCTGGGAGACCCAGTACTTC. It translates to CAISEQGWETQYF.

The CDR3 region is CASSLGVGLAASNEQFF. The CDR3 DNA reads as TGTGCCAGCAGCTTAGGAGTTGGACTAGCGGCGTCGAATGAGCAGTTCTTC. The V call is TRBV7-9, the J call TRBJ2-1; 10 nucleotides match TRBD2. Germline assignment: CDR1 SEHNR and CDR2 FQNEAQ (reference sequence). Germline trimming cut 1 base from V and 7 bases from J; bases unmatched to any gene: 10. CDR3 length: 17 residues. The full variable domain, with the rest looked up from reference TRBV7-9 and TRBJ2-1, is DTGVSQNPRHKITKRGQNVTFRCDPISEHNRLYWYRQTLGQGPEFLTYFQNEAQLEKSRLLSDRFSAERPKGSFSTLEIQRTEQGDSAMYLCASSLGVGLAASNEQFFGPGTRLTVL.

Here the CDR3 reads CASSFSSGSSYEQYF. The CDR3 nucleotides read TGTGCCAGCAGCTTCAGTAGCGGATCCTCCTACGAGCAGTACTTC. The chain combines TRBV7-6 with TRBJ2-7, with a weak D call TRBD2 (6 bases). The germline V gene encodes CDR1 SGHVS and CDR2 FNYEAQ. This CDR3 contains 15 residues. V lost 3 bases to trimming and J lost 0 bases, with 12 bases between them.

This sequence joins TRBV7-3 and TRBJ2-5, with a weak D call TRBD2 (6 bases). The CDR3 spans 13 residues. V lost 8 bases, J lost 2 bases, and 12 bases lay in between. CDR1 is SGHTA and CDR2 is FQGTGA in the germline V gene. This CDR3 reads CASARGLQETQYF. In DNA, the CDR3 is TGTGCCAGCGCCCGGGGACTGCAAGAGACCCAGTACTTC. Full variable domain (rest looked up from reference TRBV7-3 and TRBJ2-5): GAGVSQTPSNKVTEKGKYVELRCDPISGHTALYWYRQSLGQGPEFLIYFQGTGAADDSGLPNDRFFAVRPEGSVSTLKIQRTERGDSAVYLCASARGLQETQYFGPGTRLLVL.

The V gene is TRBV25-1, the J gene TRBJ1-1; the D gene is possibly TRBD1 (6 bases). Between the trimmed V and J ends, which lost 4 bases and 10 bases, there was a span of 10 bases. CDR1 and CDR2 from the germline V gene are MGHDK and SYGVNS. The CDR3 sequence is 11 residues long. CDR3 residues: CASSVLGGAFF. CDR3 nucleotides: TGTGCCAGCAGTGTTTTAGGGGGAGCTTTCTTT. Full variable domain (missing parts from reference TRBV25-1 and TRBJ1-1): EADIYQTPRYLVIGTGKKITLECSQTMGHDKMYWYQQDPGMELHLIHYSYGVNSTEKGDLSSESTVSRIRTEHFPLTLESARPSHTSQYLCASSVLGGAFFGQGTRLTVV.

The CDR3 here is CASSLQLAAGEQYF. The CDR3 region has the DNA TGTGCCAGCAGCTTACAGCTAGCGGCGGGCGAGCAGTACTTC. This chain joins TRBV7-6 and TRBJ2-7; 7 positions match TRBD2. The CDR3 spans 14 residues. With 2 bases clipped from V and 6 bases from J, the junction kept 7 bases outside the gene matches. The germline gives CDR1 SGHVS, CDR2 FNYEAQ.

The chain joins TRBV28 to TRBJ1-2; possibly TRBD1 for D (5 bases). V lost 6 bases and J lost 4, with 12 bases in between. This CDR3 is 13 amino acids long. CDR1 and CDR2 from the germline V gene are MDHEN and SYDVKM. The DNA for the CDR3 is TGTGCCAGCAGACCCGGGACCTTCTATGGCTACACCTTC. This gives the protein CASRPGTFYGYTF.

The chain combines TRBV4-3 with TRBJ1-4, with a possible D match to TRBD1 (5 bases). The V gene's germline CDR1 is LGHNA and CDR2 YSLEER. Trimming took off 2 bases at V and 4 bases at J, with 11 bases between the two ends. The CDR3 length is 15 residues. Written as DNA, the CDR3 is TGCGCCAGCAGCCAACAGGGAGAGGGTAATGAAAAACTGTTTTTT. Protein: CASSQQGEGNEKLFF.

CDR3 nucleotide sequence: TGTGCCAGCAGGATCAGCGGGAGCTACGAGCAGTACTTC. It yields the protein CASRISGSYEQYF. V gene TRBV28 combines with J gene TRBJ2-7; 8 nucleotides agree with TRBD2. The CDR3 covers 13 residues. V trimming: 6 bases; J trimming: 3 bases; junction bases outside the gene matches: 4. CDR1 and CDR2 from the germline V gene are MDHEN and SYDVKM. The full variable domain, its missing parts supplied by reference TRBV28 and TRBJ2-7, is DVKVTQSSRYLVKRTGEKVFLECVQDMDHENMFWYRQDPGLGLRLIYFSYDVKMKEKGDIPEGYSVSREKKERFSLILESASTNQTSMYLCASRISGSYEQYFGPGTRLTVT.

This chain connects TRBV18 to TRBJ2-4; 11 bases are a match to TRBD1. With V trimmed by 5 bases and J by 2 bases, 5 bases remained unmatched. From germline, CDR1 is KGHSH and CDR2 LQKENI. The CDR3 totals 16 residues. The CDR3 loop reads CASSGGQGDSKNIQYF. CDR3 sequence (DNA): TGTGCCAGCTCAGGGGGACAGGGGGATTCCAAAAACATTCAGTACTTC.